This TCR beta chain was documented in a study of OX40 agonist ivuxolimab in advanced cancers. The CDR3 is made up of 12 amino acids. V was shortened by 6 bases and J by 3 bases, with 9 bases between the two germline ends. Germline V gene sequence: CDR1 SGHAT, CDR2 FQNNGV. The table came from immunoSEQ multiplex PCR; TCRdb's copy has only in-frame clones and leaves some out. The sample includes about 55,000 clones, about 90% of them seen just once. It was autoimmune disease history or systemic immunosuppression that excluded patients. The rearrangement uses TRBV11-2 and TRBJ2-7; tentatively, D is TRBD2 (5 bases). Sequenced here: CD4+ or CD8+ T cells sorted from blood, sampled in a trial of the OX40 agonist ivuxolimab. This receptor was identified in an adult with an advanced solid tumor such as melanoma, head and neck, liver or kidney cancer. The CDR3 loop is CASRNSVYEQYF. The CDR3 DNA sequence: TGTGCCAGCAGAAATAGCGTCTACGAGCAGTACTTC.